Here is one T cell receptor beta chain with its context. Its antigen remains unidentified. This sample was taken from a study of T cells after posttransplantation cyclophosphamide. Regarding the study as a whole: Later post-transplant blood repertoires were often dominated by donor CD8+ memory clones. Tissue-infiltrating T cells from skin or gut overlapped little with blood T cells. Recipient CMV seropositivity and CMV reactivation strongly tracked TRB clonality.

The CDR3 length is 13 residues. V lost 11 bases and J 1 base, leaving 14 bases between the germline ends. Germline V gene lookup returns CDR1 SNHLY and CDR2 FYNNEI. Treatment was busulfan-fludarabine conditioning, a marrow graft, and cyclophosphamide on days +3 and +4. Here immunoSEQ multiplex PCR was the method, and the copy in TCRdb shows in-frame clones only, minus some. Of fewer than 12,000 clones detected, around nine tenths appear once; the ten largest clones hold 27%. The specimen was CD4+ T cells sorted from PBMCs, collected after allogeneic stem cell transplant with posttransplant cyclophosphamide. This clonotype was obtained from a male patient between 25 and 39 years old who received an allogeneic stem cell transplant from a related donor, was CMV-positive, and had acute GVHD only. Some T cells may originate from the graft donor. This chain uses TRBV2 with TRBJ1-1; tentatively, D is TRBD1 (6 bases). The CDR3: CAVRTTGNTEAFF. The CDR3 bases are TGTGCCGTCAGGACGACAGGGAACACTGAAGCTTTCTTT.